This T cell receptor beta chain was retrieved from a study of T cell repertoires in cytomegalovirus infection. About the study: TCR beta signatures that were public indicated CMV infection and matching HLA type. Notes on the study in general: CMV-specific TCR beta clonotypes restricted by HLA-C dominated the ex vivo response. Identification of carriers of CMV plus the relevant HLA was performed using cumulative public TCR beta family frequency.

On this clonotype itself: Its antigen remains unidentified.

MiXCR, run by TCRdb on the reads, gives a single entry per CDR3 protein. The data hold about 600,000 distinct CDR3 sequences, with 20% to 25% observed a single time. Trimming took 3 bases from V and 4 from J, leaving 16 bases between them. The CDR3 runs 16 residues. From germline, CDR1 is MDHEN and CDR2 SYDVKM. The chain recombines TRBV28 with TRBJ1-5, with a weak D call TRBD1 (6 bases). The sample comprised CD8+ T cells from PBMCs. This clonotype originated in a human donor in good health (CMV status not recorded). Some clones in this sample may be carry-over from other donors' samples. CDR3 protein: CASSLGGPLVNQPQHF. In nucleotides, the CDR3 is TGTGCCAGCAGTTTGGGGGGGCCCTTGGTTAATCAGCCCCAGCATTTT.